What follows is one T cell receptor beta chain and its context. Assay used: immunoSEQ multiplex PCR; TCRdb lists only in-frame clones, some missing. The sample records 69,000 or so clones, approximately 92% being singletons. CDR3 length equals 17 residues. V was shortened by 2 bases and J by 4 bases, with 20 bases between the two germline ends. Germline V gives CDR1 ENHRY, CDR2 SYGVKD. This sample was included in a study of T cell changes during pregnancy in multiple sclerosis. The sequence was obtained from a female donor with multiple sclerosis, enrolled in a pregnancy study. Here the sequenced sample was peripheral blood, taken before pregnancy. The chain links TRBV10-3 to TRBJ1-2; D unresolved. CDR3 loop: CAISERELPTLRYGYTF. The CDR3 region has the DNA TGTGCCATCAGTGAGAGAGAGCTACCCACCCTTCGCTATGGCTACACCTTC.